This T cell receptor (beta chain) was captured by sequencing in a study of CD8+CD57+ T cells in acquired aplastic anemia. About the study: Mean yield of DNA from sorted CD4+ and CD8+ cells was approximately 3 ug.

Individuals selected for sequencing had exhibited CD8+CD57+ cell expansion on flow cytometry. The cohort consisted entirely of patients having severe acquired aplastic anemia. Researchers used genomic DNA as the template to profile TCR beta VDJ and CDR3. TCRdb reanalysed the reads using MiXCR and keeps one entry per CDR3 protein. The sample has about 40,000 distinct CDR3 sequences, 63% seen once. This clonotype was seen only once. The CDR3 covers 15 residues. Germline V gene lookup returns CDR1 MGHDK and CDR2 SYGVNS. The V gene lost 3 bases and the J gene lost 0 bases, with 10 bases spanning the gap. The material sequenced was sorted CD4+, CD8+, or CD8+CD57+ T cells (not recorded which) from PBMCs. This TCR derives from a human donor with aplastic anemia. This chain uses TRBV25-1 with TRBJ2-3; no clear D gene. CDR3 sequence (DNA): TGTGCCAGCAGTGACAGAACGACTAGCACAGATACGCAGTATTTT. Its protein is CASSDRTTSTDTQYF. Looking up the rest from reference TRBV25-1 and TRBJ2-3 gives the full variable domain: EADIYQTPRYLVIGTGKKITLECSQTMGHDKMYWYQQDPGMELHLIHYSYGVNSTEKGDLSSESTVSRIRTEHFPLTLESARPSHTSQYLCASSDRTTSTDTQYFGPGTRLTVL.